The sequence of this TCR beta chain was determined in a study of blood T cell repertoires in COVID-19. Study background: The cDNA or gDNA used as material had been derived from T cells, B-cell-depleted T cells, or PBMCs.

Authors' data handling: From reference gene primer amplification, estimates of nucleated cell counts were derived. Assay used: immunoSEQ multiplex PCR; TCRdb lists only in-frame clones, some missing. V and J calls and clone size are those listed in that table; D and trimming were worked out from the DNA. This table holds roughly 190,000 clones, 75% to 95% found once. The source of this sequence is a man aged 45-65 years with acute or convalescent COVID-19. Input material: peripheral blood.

The CDR3 is CASSRTSGDLAYQETQYF. The CDR3 coding sequence is TGTGCCAGCAGCCGGACTAGCGGGGATTTAGCGTACCAAGAGACCCAGTACTTC. The V call is TRBV5-4, the J call TRBJ2-5, with TRBD2 matching 12 bases. The germline CDR1 and CDR2 sequences are SGHNT and YYREEE (reference sequence). V dropped 4 bases and J dropped 0; count of bases not matched to a gene: 10. This CDR3 is 18 amino acids long.